The clone carrying this T cell receptor beta chain was found many times. A sample-barcoded 5' primer and a J-beta primer mix were used in a second PCR of roughly 6 to 11 cycles. TCRdb processed the 5' RACE reads anew with MiXCR; each CDR3 protein has one entry. The table shows 900,000 to 950,000 distinct CDR3 sequences, with just under 30% occurring only once. This sample was taken from a study of blood T cells in healthy people across ages. J gave up 1 base and V 5 bases, and 5 bases lay outside the gene matches. This CDR3 is built from 16 residues. Germline CDR1 is SGHTA and CDR2 is FQGNSA. These same records also appear under a second study, on T cells of mothers and their children. That paper adds: In this cohort, donors were three healthy Caucasian mothers plus their six children.

Material for sequencing was blood. The rearrangement uses TRBV7-2 and TRBJ2-5; 12 positions match TRBD2. The TCR was taken from a woman in her 40s in good health. The CDR3 DNA sequence: TGTGCCAGCAGCCCTAGCGGGGGGGCGGGCCAAGAGACCCAGTACTTC. Residues: CASSPSGGAGQETQYF.